The sequence of this T cell receptor beta chain was determined in a study of response to subunit inactivated influenza vaccine. General study findings and limits: The authors suggested that few new T cells are recruited per seasonal influenza vaccination.

TCRdb redid the calling of the RT-PCR reads with MiXCR, one entry per CDR3 protein. The sample contains under 850,000 distinct CDR3 sequences, around a sixth of which appear only once. This clonotype was counted at least ten times. Its antigen is still unknown. Germline CDR1 is LGHNA and CDR2 is YSLEER. V lost 0 bases and J 0 bases, leaving 6 bases between the germline ends. The CDR3 is 15 residues long. The rearrangement links TRBV4-3 to TRBJ2-1; the D gene could be TRBD1 or TRBD2 (5 bases each). The material was PBMCs from blood, obtained 5 days after vaccination. The sequence was obtained from a man over 45 who received an inactivated influenza vaccine. CDR3 residues: CASSQDGGSYNEQFF. The CDR3 DNA follows: TGCGCCAGCAGCCAAGATGGGGGCTCCTACAATGAGCAGTTCTTC.